This TCR beta chain was retrieved from a study of blood T cell repertoires in COVID-19. As for the study in general: Acute-phase and convalescent COVID-19 samples originated in the United States, Italy and Spain. T cells, B-cell-depleted T cells, or PBMCs supplied cDNA or gDNA.

In the study's own analysis: Estimated nucleated cell counts came from reference gene primer amplification. Only in-frame clones appear in the TCRdb table, and some are missing; sequencing was by immunoSEQ multiplex PCR. V, J and clone size are taken as reported in that table, and D and trimming were inferred from the DNA itself. Among more than 200,000 clones listed, roughly 84% were seen once. The V gene lost 3 bases and the J gene lost 1 base, with 9 bases spanning the gap. In germline, CDR1 is SEHNR, CDR2 FQNEAQ (reference sequence). The CDR3 is made up of 15 amino acids. The sample comprised peripheral blood. This sequence was found in a man aged 55 to 70 with acute or convalescent COVID-19. This chain uses TRBV7-9 with TRBJ2-2, with D possibly TRBD1 on 6 matching bases. For the CDR3, the DNA is TGTGCCAGCAGCTTGGTACAGGGGAACACCGGGGAGCTGTTTTTT. Translation gives CASSLVQGNTGELFF. The variable domain in full, completed from reference TRBV7-9 and TRBJ2-2, reads DTGVSQNPRHKITKRGQNVTFRCDPISEHNRLYWYRQTLGQGPEFLTYFQNEAQLEKSRLLSDRFSAERPKGSFSTLEIQRTEQGDSAMYLCASSLVQGNTGELFFGEGSRLTVL.